This record covers a single TCR beta chain. Its antigen remains unidentified. The CDR3 has 14 amino acids. Germline-derived CDR1 and CDR2 are LNHDA and SQIVND (reference sequence). The J segment lost 3 bases and the V segment lost 2 bases, leaving 3 bases of the junction unmatched. This record comes from a study of cytomegalovirus exposure and HLA in healthy donors. Overall study findings and caveats: The study labeled more than 150 TCR beta chains cytomegalovirus-associated. An assumption of roughly uniform sequencing depth across donors underlay the presence/absence analyses.

The primer mix had 60 Vbeta and 13 Jbeta primers. Only in-frame clones appear in the TCRdb table, and some are missing; sequencing was by immunoSEQ multiplex PCR. This sample has 150,000 to 200,000 clones, with 80% to 85% found just once. The sample consisted of PBMCs. V gene TRBV19 combines with J gene TRBJ1-2, with 7 bases aligning to TRBD1. This TCR came from a woman aged 30 to 39 in good health and CMV-seronegative. DNA for the CDR3: TGTGCCAGTAGTATAAACAGGGGAGACTATGGCTACACCTTC. This sequence encodes CASSINRGDYGYTF.